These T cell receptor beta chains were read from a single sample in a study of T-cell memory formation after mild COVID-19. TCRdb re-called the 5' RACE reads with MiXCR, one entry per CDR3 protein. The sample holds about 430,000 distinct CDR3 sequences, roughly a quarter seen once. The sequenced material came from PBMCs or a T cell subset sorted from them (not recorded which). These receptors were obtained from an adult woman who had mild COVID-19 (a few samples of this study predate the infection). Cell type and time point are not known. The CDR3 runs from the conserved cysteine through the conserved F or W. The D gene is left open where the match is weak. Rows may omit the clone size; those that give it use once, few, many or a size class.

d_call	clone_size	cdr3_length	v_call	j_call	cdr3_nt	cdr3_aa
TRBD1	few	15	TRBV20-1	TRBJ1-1	TGCAGTGCCAGGGGACAGGGGGGTCTTCGCGCTGAAGCTTTCTTT	CSARGQGGLRAEAFF
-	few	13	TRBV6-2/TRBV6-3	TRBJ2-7	TGTGCCAGCAGTTACGGATCCCGTTACGAGCAGTACTTC	CASSYGSRYEQYF
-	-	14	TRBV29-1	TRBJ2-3	TGCAGCGTTGAAGATCTGGGCAGCACAGATACGCAGTATTTT	CSVEDLGSTDTQYF
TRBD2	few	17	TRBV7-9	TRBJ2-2	TGTGCCAGCAGCGAGGACCGACGGGGGGGCCTTACCGGGGAGCTGTTTTTT	CASSEDRRGGLTGELFF
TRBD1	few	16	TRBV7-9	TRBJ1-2	TGTGCCAGTACAGGGGGGCGTACGTCCCAAAACTATGGCTACACCTTC	CASTGGRTSQNYGYTF
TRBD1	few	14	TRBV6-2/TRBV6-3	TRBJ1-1	TGTGCCAGCAGAGAAAACAGGGGCGGCACTGAAGCTTTCTTT	CASRENRGGTEAFF
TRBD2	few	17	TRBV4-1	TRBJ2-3	TGCGCCAGCAGCCTGACGACTAGCGGGGGCCCCACAGATACGCAGTATTTT	CASSLTTSGGPTDTQYF
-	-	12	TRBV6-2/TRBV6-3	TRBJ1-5	TGTGCCAGCAAGGTTAGCAATCAGCCCCAGCATTTT	CASKVSNQPQHF
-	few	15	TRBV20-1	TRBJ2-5	TGCAGTGCTACCCGCCCTAGGGGGGCGGGGGAGACCCAGTACTTC	CSATRPRGAGETQYF
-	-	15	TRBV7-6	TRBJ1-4	TGTGCCAGCAGCAAGGGGACACAAACTAATGAAAAACTGTTTTTT	CASSKGTQTNEKLFF
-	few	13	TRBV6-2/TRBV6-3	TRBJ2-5	TGTGCCAGCAGTATGGGACGACAAGAGACCCAGTACTTC	CASSMGRQETQYF
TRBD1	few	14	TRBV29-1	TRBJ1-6	TGCAGCGCCAGGACAGGTGTGGAAAATTCACCCCTCCACTTT	CSARTGVENSPLHF